The 30 T cell receptor beta chains reported below all come from one sample, sequenced in a study of cytomegalovirus exposure and HLA in healthy donors. It was with 60 Vbeta and 13 Jbeta primers that the PCR ran. Only in-frame clones appear in the TCRdb table, and some are missing; sequencing was by immunoSEQ multiplex PCR. The sample holds 100,000 to 150,000 clones, around three quarters seen once. Sequencing input: PBMCs. The origin of the receptors is a woman aged 40 to 50 in good health and CMV-seropositive.

CDR3 sequence: CASSRRGGQDTQYF. In DNA, the CDR3 is TGTGCCAGCAGCAGGCGGGGGGGCCAAGATACGCAGTATTTT. The gene calls are TRBV11-3 and TRBJ2-3; 9 nucleotides line up with TRBD2. The V gene end was trimmed by 5 bases and the J gene end by 5 bases; junction bases not matched to a gene: 5. The CDR3 loop spans 14 amino acids. Per germline, CDR1 SGHNT and CDR2 YENEEA.

The V and J genes are TRBV7-8 and TRBJ1-2, with D hard to call. Germline assignment: CDR1 SGHVS and CDR2 FQNEAQ. The CDR3 sequence is 15 residues long. Trimming took 1 base from V and 0 from J, leaving 9 bases between them. CDR3 DNA: TGTGCCAGCAGCTTAGGGGCAGTAACTAACTATGGCTACACCTTC. Protein: CASSLGAVTNYGYTF.

This CDR3 is CAISLREETQYF. The CDR3 DNA is TGTGCCATCTCGTTGAGGGAAGAGACCCAGTACTTC. The V and J genes are TRBV10-3 and TRBJ2-5; D is possibly TRBD2 (5 bases). Trimming shortened V by 8 bases and J by 3 bases, and 10 bases separated the two germline ends. The germline CDR1 and CDR2 sequences are ENHRY and SYGVKD. This CDR3 spans 12 amino acids.

The J gene is TRBJ1-6, the V gene TRBV27, with no clear D. The length of the CDR3 is 14 residues. Per germline, CDR1 MNHEY and CDR2 SMNVEV (reference sequence). V shed 5 bases and J shed 2 bases, with 7 bases lying between them. The CDR3 loop is CASSPQAYNSPLHF. The CDR3 region has the DNA TGTGCCAGCAGTCCGCAGGCCTATAATTCACCCCTCCACTTT.

The V call is TRBV5-1, the J call TRBJ2-3; TRBD2 matches at 8 bases. This CDR3 is built from 16 residues. The germline V gene encodes CDR1 SGHRS and CDR2 YFSETQ. Trimming took 3 bases from V and 5 from J; bases not matched to a gene: 11. CDR3 region: CASSSGPGGAGDTQYF. In nucleotides, the CDR3 is TGCGCCAGCAGCTCGGGCCCCGGGGGGGCTGGAGATACGCAGTATTTT. Full variable domain (remainder filled in from reference TRBV5-1 and TRBJ2-3): KAGVTQTPRYLIKTRGQQVTLSCSPISGHRSVSWYQQTPGQGLQFLFEYFSETQRNKGNFPGRFSGRQFSNSRSEMNVSTLELGDSALYLCASSSGPGGAGDTQYFGPGTRLTVL.

The chain combines TRBV5-1 with TRBJ2-3; 9 bases line up with TRBD1. J lost 3 bases, V lost 0 bases, and 5 bases had no gene match. This CDR3 is built from 16 residues. Looked up from germline, CDR1 is SGHRS and CDR2 is YFSETQ. CDR3: CASSLGDRERTDTQYF. The CDR3 DNA sequence: TGCGCCAGCAGCTTGGGGGACAGGGAGAGAACAGATACGCAGTATTTT. Together with reference TRBV5-1 and TRBJ2-3, the CDR3 gives the full variable domain: KAGVTQTPRYLIKTRGQQVTLSCSPISGHRSVSWYQQTPGQGLQFLFEYFSETQRNKGNFPGRFSGRQFSNSRSEMNVSTLELGDSALYLCASSLGDRERTDTQYFGPGTRLTVL.

This clone was counted a few times. The chain couples TRBV6-1 to TRBJ1-1; no clear D gene. CDR1 is MNHNS and CDR2 is SASEGT in the germline V gene. V lost 2 bases and J lost 6, with 13 bases in between. There are 14 residues in the CDR3. CDR3 loop: CASSEFGGRAEAFF. The CDR3 DNA sequence: TGTGCCAGCAGTGAATTTGGAGGGCGCGCTGAAGCTTTCTTT.

The chain recombines TRBV4-2 with TRBJ1-5, with 9 bases matching TRBD1. The CDR3 loop spans 16 amino acids. Looked up from germline, CDR1 is LGHNA and CDR2 is YNFKEQ. V lost 3 bases and J lost 6; bases outside the gene matches: 9. The CDR3 sequence: CASSHTDRGGGQPQHF. DNA for the CDR3: TGTGCCAGCAGCCATACGGACAGGGGAGGGGGTCAGCCCCAGCATTTT.

The V gene is TRBV9, the J gene TRBJ2-7; 8 nucleotides match TRBD1. Germline assignment: CDR1 SGDLS and CDR2 YYNGEE. The trim removed 3 bases at V and 3 bases at J, leaving 8 bases unmatched. This CDR3 is built from 15 residues. In nucleotides, the CDR3 is TGTGCCAGCAGCGGAGGACAGGGCCCATACTACGAGCAGTACTTC. It is translated as CASSGGQGPYYEQYF.

The rearrangement uses TRBV27 and TRBJ2-1, with 8 bases that match TRBD2. The CDR3 has 17 residues. V shed 8 bases, J shed 1 base, and the junction held 13 bases outside the gene matches. The germline CDR1 and CDR2 sequences are MNHEY and SMNVEV (reference sequence). CDR3 residues: CASSGTGGARSYNEQFF. CDR3 nucleotides: TGTGCCAGCTCCGGGACGGGGGGGGCGCGATCCTACAATGAGCAGTTCTTC.

This clone was recorded once. V usage is TRBV19 and J usage is TRBJ2-5; a weak D match, TRBD2 (5 bases). Trimming removed 0 bases at V and 5 bases at J, with 13 bases between. The CDR3 is 15 residues long. CDR1 and CDR2 from the germline V gene are LNHDA and SQIVND (reference sequence). The CDR3 DNA reads as TGTGCCAGTAGTATAGATCTGGAGAGGAGGGAGACCCAGTACTTC. Its protein product is CASSIDLERRETQYF.

V and J are TRBV30 and TRBJ1-6; 8 bases are shared with TRBD1. The CDR3 length is 14 residues. V lost 4 bases and J lost 5; bases outside the gene matches: 4. Germline values: CDR1 GTSNPN, CDR2 SVGIG (reference sequence). The CDR3 DNA is TGTGCCTGGACCCGGGACAGGAATAATTCACCCCTCCACTTT. Protein product: CAWTRDRNNSPLHF.

The gene calls are TRBV5-1 and TRBJ1-4; D is ambiguous. The V end was cut by 4 bases, the J end by 1 base, with 8 bases between. The germline V gene has CDR1 SGHRS and CDR2 YFSETQ. The CDR3 length is 14 residues. This chain's CDR3 is CASSATGTNEKLFF. Written as DNA, the CDR3 is TGCGCCAGCAGCGCGACTGGAACTAATGAAAAACTGTTTTTT. The entire variable domain, with the rest obtained from reference TRBV5-1 and TRBJ1-4, is as follows: KAGVTQTPRYLIKTRGQQVTLSCSPISGHRSVSWYQQTPGQGLQFLFEYFSETQRNKGNFPGRFSGRQFSNSRSEMNVSTLELGDSALYLCASSATGTNEKLFFGSGTQLSVL.

Of note for this clone: One junction end does not reproduce the germline sequence, and a read error may be involved. This chain links TRBV2 with TRBJ1-3; D gene unclear. Germline loops: CDR1 SNHLY, CDR2 FYNNEI. The CDR3 has 14 amino acids. CDR3 sequence: CASSEELPGSTIYF. The CDR3 region has the DNA TGTGCCAGCAGTGAAGAGCTGCCGGGAAGCACCATATATTTT. The full variable domain, with the rest looked up from reference TRBV2 and TRBJ1-3, is EPEVTQTPSHQVTQMGQEVILRCVPISNHLYFYWYRQILGQKVEFLVSFYNNEISEKSEIFDDQFSVERPDGSNFTLKIRSTKLEDSAMYFCASSEELPGSTIYFGEGSWLTVV.

This rearrangement joins TRBV9 to TRBJ1-4, with 11 positions matching TRBD1. The CDR3 totals 15 residues. CDR1 is SGDLS, CDR2 YYNGEE, per germline. After removal of 3 bases from V and 8 bases from J, the junction contained 6 bases not matched to a gene. The CDR3 here is CASSGGQGEREKLFF. CDR3 coding DNA: TGTGCCAGCAGCGGGGGACAGGGGGAACGGGAAAAACTGTTTTTT.

The rearrangement uses TRBV15 and TRBJ2-7; D may be TRBD1 (6 bases). The V and J ends lost 1 base and 2 bases respectively, with 15 bases between them. The CDR3 totals 16 residues. Germline CDR1 is LNHNV and CDR2 is YYDKDF (reference sequence). The CDR3 sequence: CATSRVASGVPYEQYF. DNA of the CDR3: TGTGCCACCAGCAGAGTCGCGTCAGGGGTCCCCTACGAGCAGTACTTC.

This clone was recorded a few times. The gene calls are TRBV29-1 and TRBJ2-1; perhaps TRBD1 as D (5 bases). CDR1 is SQVTM, CDR2 ANQGSEA, per germline. V was cut by 7 bases and J by 5 bases, with 15 bases left in between. The CDR3 runs 13 residues. CDR3 sequence reads: CSGRTLRDNEQFF. The CDR3 DNA sequence: TGCAGCGGTCGGACACTAAGGGACAATGAGCAGTTCTTC.

This clone has just one count. This chain uses TRBV9 with TRBJ2-7; TRBD2 matches at 12 bases. J gave up 6 bases and V 4 bases, and 5 bases lay outside the gene matches. The CDR3 has 14 residues. The germline CDR1 and CDR2 sequences are SGDLS and YYNGEE. In nucleotides, the CDR3 is TGTGCCAGCAGCTTCCTACTAGCGGGAGGCGAGCAGTACTTC. Translating it yields CASSFLLAGGEQYF. The full variable domain, in which reference TRBV9 and TRBJ2-7 provide the parts outside the CDR3, is DSGVTQTPKHLITATGQRVTLRCSPRSGDLSVYWYQQSLDQGLQFLIQYYNGEERAKGNILERFSAQQFPDLHSELNLSSLELGDSALYFCASSFLLAGGEQYFGPGTRLTVT.

This clone turned up a few times. The V call is TRBV7-3, the J call TRBJ1-6, with TRBD1 matching over 9 bases. The CDR3 loop spans 14 amino acids. V trimming: 5 bases; J trimming: 8 bases; junction bases outside the gene matches: 4. Germline CDR1 SGHTA, CDR2 FQGTGA. Written as DNA, the CDR3 is TGTGCCAGCAGCGAAGGACAGGGGTATTCACCCCTCCACTTT. Its translation is CASSEGQGYSPLHF.

This clone was picked up a small number of times. The rearrangement joins TRBV7-2 to TRBJ1-3, with D unclear. The germline V and J ends were trimmed by 4 bases and 3 bases, with 7 bases remaining between them. This CDR3 is built from 13 residues. The V gene's germline CDR1 is SGHTA and CDR2 FQGNSA. CDR3 sequence (DNA): TGTGCCAGCAGCTCCCCCGGTGGAAACACCATATATTTT. This sequence encodes CASSSPGGNTIYF.

This chain joins TRBV2 and TRBJ1-2; D is unresolved. The CDR3 runs 15 residues. Per germline, CDR1 SNHLY and CDR2 FYNNEI. V lost 4 bases and J 2 bases, leaving 14 bases between the germline ends. CDR3 residues: CASSVLAGTNYGYTF. The DNA for the CDR3 is TGTGCCAGCAGTGTCCTGGCGGGAACCAACTATGGCTACACCTTC.

The rearrangement links TRBV27 to TRBJ1-2; no reliable D call. Germline loops: CDR1 MNHEY, CDR2 SMNVEV (reference sequence). Trimming pared 0 bases from V and 5 bases from J, leaving 13 bases between. This CDR3 spans 15 amino acids. CDR3 amino acids: CASSLSVPRIYGYTF. DNA for the CDR3: TGTGCCAGCAGTTTATCTGTACCTAGAATATATGGCTACACCTTC.

This clone was seen a few times. The J gene is TRBJ1-6, the V gene TRBV12-5; no definite D call. The germline V and J ends were trimmed by 3 bases and 9 bases, with 9 bases remaining between them. CDR3 length equals 13 residues. Germline V CDR1 and CDR2: LGHNT, FRNRAP. CDR3 sequence (DNA): TGTGCTAGTGGTTTCGAGGGCCGTTCACCCCTCCACTTT. Protein sequence: CASGFEGRSPLHF.

The rearrangement links TRBV4-1 to TRBJ2-5, with 8 bases that match TRBD1. There are 14 residues in the CDR3. The junction had 2 bases not matched to a gene; V was cut back by 4 bases and J by 1 base. The germline V gene encodes CDR1 MGHRA and CDR2 YSYEKL. The CDR3 bases are TGCGCCAGCAGCCGAACAGGGGGCCAAGAGACCCAGTACTTC. Translation gives CASSRTGGQETQYF.

The chain combines TRBV7-9 with TRBJ1-2, with D hard to call. Per germline, CDR1 SEHNR and CDR2 FQNEAQ (reference sequence). Trimming shortened V by 1 base and J by 6 bases, and 6 bases separated the two germline ends. The CDR3 totals 12 residues. Here the CDR3 DNA reads TGTGCCAGCAGCTTAGAGACTAATGGCTACACCTTC. It yields the protein CASSLETNGYTF.

The chain is built from TRBV27 and TRBJ2-1; a weak D match, TRBD1 (7 bases). The CDR3 totals 16 residues. The germline V gene encodes CDR1 MNHEY and CDR2 SMNVEV (reference sequence). Trimming stripped 1 base from V and 8 bases from J, with 18 bases between. CDR3 bases: TGTGCCAGCAGTTTATTACCGAGACAGGGACTTGATGAGCAGTTCTTC. Translation gives CASSLLPRQGLDEQFF.

The rearrangement uses TRBV5-1 and TRBJ2-5; 8 bases align to TRBD1. With 0 bases clipped from V and 2 bases from J, the junction kept 9 bases outside the gene matches. This CDR3 has 17 amino acids. CDR1 and CDR2 (germline): SGHRS, YFSETQ. The CDR3 DNA is TGCGCCAGCAGCTTGGCCGCCGGAACAGGGGGTCAAGAGACCCAGTACTTC. It yields the protein CASSLAAGTGGQETQYF.

A single count supports this clone. V usage is TRBV19 and J usage is TRBJ1-1; 7 nucleotides agree with TRBD1. The CDR3 has 14 amino acids. Germline V CDR1 and CDR2: LNHDA, SQIVND (reference sequence). Germline trimming cut 4 bases from V and 1 base from J; bases unmatched to any gene: 3. This chain's CDR3 is CASSRRTGNTEAFF. The CDR3 coding sequence is TGTGCCAGTAGTAGAAGGACAGGGAACACTGAAGCTTTCTTT.

The gene calls are TRBV18 and TRBJ2-3; 9 nucleotides agree with TRBD2. After removal of 2 bases from V and 3 bases from J, the junction contained 6 bases not matched to a gene. Germline CDR1 and CDR2: KGHSH and LQKENI. CDR3 length: 16 residues. The chain's CDR3 is CASSPKAAGGTDTQYF. For the CDR3, the DNA is TGTGCCAGCTCACCAAAGGCGGCGGGGGGGACAGATACGCAGTATTTT.

This clone occurred a few times. The chain is built from TRBV13 and TRBJ2-3, with 8 bases that match TRBD2. The germline CDR1 and CDR2 sequences are PRHDT and FYEKMQ (reference sequence). V dropped 11 bases and J dropped 5; count of bases not matched to a gene: 9. The CDR3 covers 13 residues. The CDR3 protein is CACRRSGGDTQYF. The CDR3 nucleotides are TGTGCCTGCCGTAGAAGCGGGGGAGATACGCAGTATTTT.